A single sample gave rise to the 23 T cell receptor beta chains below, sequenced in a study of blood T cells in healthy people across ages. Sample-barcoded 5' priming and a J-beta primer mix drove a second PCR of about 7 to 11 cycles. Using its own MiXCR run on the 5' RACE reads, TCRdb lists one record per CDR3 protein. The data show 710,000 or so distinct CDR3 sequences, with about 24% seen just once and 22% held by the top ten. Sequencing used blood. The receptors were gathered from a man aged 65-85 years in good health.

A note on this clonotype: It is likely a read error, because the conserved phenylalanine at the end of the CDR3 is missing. The CDR3 reads CASSLSLAGGDTQYL. In DNA, the CDR3 is TGCGCCAGCAGCTTGTCTCTAGCGGGAGGGGATACGCAGTATCTT. V is TRBV5-1 and J is TRBJ2-3; 12 nucleotides match TRBD2. CDR1 is SGHRS, CDR2 YFSETQ, per germline. V trimming: 1 base; J trimming: 6 bases; junction bases outside the gene matches: 3. CDR3 length: 15 amino acids.

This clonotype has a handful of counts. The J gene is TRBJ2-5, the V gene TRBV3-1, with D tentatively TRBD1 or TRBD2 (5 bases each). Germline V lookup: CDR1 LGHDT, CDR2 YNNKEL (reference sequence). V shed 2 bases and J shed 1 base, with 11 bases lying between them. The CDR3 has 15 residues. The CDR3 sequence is CASSQFAGTQETQYF. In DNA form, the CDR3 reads TGTGCCAGCAGCCAATTCGCCGGGACCCAAGAGACCCAGTACTTC.

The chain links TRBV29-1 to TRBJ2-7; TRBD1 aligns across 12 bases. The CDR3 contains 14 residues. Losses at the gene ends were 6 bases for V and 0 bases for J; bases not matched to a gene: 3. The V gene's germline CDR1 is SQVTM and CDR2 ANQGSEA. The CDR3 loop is CSVGQGAFSYEQYF. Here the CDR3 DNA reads TGCAGCGTGGGACAGGGGGCTTTCTCCTACGAGCAGTACTTC.

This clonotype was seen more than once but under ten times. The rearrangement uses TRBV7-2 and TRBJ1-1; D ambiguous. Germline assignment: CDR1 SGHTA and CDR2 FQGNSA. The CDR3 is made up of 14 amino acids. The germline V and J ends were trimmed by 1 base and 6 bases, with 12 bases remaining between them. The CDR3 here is CASSLDKRIAEAFF. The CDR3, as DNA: TGTGCCAGCAGCTTAGACAAAAGGATCGCTGAAGCTTTCTTT.

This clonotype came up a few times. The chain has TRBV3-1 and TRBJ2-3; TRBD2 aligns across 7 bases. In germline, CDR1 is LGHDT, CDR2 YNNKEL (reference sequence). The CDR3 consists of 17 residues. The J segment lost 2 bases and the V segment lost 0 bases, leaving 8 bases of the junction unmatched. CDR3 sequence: CASSQEGWRGTTDTQYF. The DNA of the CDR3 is TGTGCCAGCAGCCAAGAAGGATGGCGGGGGACCACAGATACGCAGTATTTT.

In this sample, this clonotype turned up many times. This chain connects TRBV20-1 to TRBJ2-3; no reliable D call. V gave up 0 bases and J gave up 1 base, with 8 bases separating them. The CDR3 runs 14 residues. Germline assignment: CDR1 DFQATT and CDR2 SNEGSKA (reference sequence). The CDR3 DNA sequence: TGCAGTGCTAGAGATGGAACGCGCACAGATACGCAGTATTTT. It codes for CSARDGTRTDTQYF.

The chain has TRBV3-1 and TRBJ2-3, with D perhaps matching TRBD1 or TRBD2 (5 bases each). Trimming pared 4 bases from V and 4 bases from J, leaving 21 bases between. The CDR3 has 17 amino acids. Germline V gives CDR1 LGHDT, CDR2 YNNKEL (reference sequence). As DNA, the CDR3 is TGTGCCAGCAGCCTCAGACGGGGCGCCTCTTGGGCAGATACGCAGTATTTT. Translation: CASSLRRGASWADTQYF.

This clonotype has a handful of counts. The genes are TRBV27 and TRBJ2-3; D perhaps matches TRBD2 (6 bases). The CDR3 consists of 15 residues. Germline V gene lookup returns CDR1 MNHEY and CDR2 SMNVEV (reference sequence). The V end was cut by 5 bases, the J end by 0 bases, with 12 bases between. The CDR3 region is CASSMRDLSTDTQYF. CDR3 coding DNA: TGTGCCAGCAGTATGCGGGACTTAAGCACAGATACGCAGTATTTT.

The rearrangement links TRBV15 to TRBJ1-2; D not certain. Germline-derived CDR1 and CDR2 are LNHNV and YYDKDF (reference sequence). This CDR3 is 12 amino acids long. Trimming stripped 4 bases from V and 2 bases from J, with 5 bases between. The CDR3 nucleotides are TGTGCCACCAGCAAGGACAACTATGGCTACACCTTC. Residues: CATSKDNYGYTF.

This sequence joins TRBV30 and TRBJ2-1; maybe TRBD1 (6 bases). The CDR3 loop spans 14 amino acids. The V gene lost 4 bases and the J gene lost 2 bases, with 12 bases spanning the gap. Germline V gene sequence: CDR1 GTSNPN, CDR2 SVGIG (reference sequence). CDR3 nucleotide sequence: TGTGCCTGGACGAGGGGGAGCGCCTACAATGAGCAGTTCTTC. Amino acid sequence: CAWTRGSAYNEQFF.

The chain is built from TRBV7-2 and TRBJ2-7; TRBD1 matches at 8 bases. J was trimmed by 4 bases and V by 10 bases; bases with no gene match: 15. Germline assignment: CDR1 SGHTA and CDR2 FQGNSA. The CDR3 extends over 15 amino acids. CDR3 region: CATSYVGQVMYEQYF. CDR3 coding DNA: TGTGCCACCTCCTACGTGGGACAGGTGATGTACGAGCAGTACTTC.

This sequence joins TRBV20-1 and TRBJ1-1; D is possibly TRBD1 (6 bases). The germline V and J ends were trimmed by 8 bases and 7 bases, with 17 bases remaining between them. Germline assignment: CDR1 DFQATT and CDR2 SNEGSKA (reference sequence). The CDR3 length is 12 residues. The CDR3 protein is CSTGQKLDEAFF. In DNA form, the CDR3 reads TGCAGTACAGGACAGAAGTTAGATGAAGCTTTCTTT.

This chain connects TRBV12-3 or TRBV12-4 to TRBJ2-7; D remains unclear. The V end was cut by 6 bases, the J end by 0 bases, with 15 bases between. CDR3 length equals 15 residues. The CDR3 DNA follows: TGTGCCAGCAGCTACCGCAGCCCGAGCTCCTACGAGCAGTACTTC. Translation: CASSYRSPSSYEQYF.

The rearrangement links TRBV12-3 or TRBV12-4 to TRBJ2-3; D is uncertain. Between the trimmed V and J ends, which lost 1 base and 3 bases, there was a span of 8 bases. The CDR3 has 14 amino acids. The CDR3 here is CASSLVQETDTQYF. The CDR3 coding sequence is TGTGCCAGCAGTTTAGTCCAGGAGACAGATACGCAGTATTTT.

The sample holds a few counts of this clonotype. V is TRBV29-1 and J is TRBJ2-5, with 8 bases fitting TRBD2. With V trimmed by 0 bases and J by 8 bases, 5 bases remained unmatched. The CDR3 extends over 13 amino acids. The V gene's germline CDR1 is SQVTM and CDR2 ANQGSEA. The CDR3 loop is CSVEDLAGGTQYF. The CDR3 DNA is TGCAGCGTTGAAGATCTCGCGGGGGGTACCCAGTACTTC.

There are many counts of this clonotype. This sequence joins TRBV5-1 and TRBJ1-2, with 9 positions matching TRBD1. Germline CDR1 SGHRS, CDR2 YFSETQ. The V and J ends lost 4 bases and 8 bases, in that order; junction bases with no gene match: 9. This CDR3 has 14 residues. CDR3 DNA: TGCGCCAGCAGCCACCCGGGACAGGGAAAAGGCTACACCTTC. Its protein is CASSHPGQGKGYTF.

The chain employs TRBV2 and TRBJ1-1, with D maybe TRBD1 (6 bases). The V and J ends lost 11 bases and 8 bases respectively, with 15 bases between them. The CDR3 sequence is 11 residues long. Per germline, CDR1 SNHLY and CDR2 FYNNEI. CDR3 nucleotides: TGTGCCGATTCGGACAGAATCGAAGCTTTCTTT. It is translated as CADSDRIEAFF. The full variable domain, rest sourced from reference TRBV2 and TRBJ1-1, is EPEVTQTPSHQVTQMGQEVILRCVPISNHLYFYWYRQILGQKVEFLVSFYNNEISEKSEIFDDQFSVERPDGSNFTLKIRSTKLEDSAMYFCADSDRIEAFFGQGTRLTVV.

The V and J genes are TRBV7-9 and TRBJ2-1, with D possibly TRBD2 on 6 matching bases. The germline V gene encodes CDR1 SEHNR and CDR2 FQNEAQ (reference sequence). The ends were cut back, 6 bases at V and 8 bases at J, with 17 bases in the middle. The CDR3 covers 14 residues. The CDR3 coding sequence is TGTGCCAGCAGGCCGGCGTTGGGGACTCATGAGCAGTTCTTC. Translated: CASRPALGTHEQFF.

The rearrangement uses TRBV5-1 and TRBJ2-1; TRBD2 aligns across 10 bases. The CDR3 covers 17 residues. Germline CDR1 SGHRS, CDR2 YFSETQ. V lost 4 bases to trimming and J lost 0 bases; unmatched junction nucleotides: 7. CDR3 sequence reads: CASSKGLAKSSYNEQFF. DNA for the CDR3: TGCGCCAGCAGCAAGGGACTAGCGAAAAGCTCCTACAATGAGCAGTTCTTC.

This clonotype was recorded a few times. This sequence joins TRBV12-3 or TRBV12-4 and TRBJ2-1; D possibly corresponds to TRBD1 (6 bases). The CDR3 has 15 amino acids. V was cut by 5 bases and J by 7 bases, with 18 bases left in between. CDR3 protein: CASSPGHNLGNEQFF. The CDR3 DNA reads TGTGCCAGCAGTCCGGGACACAATCTTGGGAATGAGCAGTTCTTC.

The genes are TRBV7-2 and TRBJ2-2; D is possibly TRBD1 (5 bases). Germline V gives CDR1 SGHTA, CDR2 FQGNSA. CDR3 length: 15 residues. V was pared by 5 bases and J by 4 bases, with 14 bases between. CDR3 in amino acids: CASSPLFRGTGELFF. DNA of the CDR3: TGTGCCAGCAGCCCACTATTTAGGGGCACCGGGGAGCTGTTTTTT.

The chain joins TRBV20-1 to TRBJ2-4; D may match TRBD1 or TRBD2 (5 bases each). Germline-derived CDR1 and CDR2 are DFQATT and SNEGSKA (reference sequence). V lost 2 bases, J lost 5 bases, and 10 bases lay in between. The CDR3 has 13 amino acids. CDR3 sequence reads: CSARSGAQNIQYF. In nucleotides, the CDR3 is TGCAGTGCTAGATCCGGGGCGCAAAACATTCAGTACTTC.

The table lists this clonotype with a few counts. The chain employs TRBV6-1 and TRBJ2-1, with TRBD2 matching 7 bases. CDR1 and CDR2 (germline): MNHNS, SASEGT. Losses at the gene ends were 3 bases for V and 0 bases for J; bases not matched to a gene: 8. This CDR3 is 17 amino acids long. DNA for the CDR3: TGTGCCAGCAGTGAGGCCTTAGCTAGCGGCTCCTACAATGAGCAGTTCTTC. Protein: CASSEALASGSYNEQFF.